The 11 T cell receptor beta chains below come from one sample, sequenced in a study of T-cell reconstitution after alpha-beta-depleted transplantation in children. Unique molecular identifiers tagged the TCRbeta library. MiXCR, run by TCRdb on the PCR reads, gives a single entry per CDR3 protein. The sample yields 360,000 or so distinct CDR3 sequences, just over 20% seen once. This sample comprised PBMCs from the stem cell graft donor, obtained from the stem cell graft. Receptor source: a human donor who donated a stem cell graft to a child with acute myeloid leukemia.

The V and J genes are TRBV12-3 or TRBV12-4 and TRBJ2-1, with TRBD1 identical over 7 bases. The CDR3 contains 14 residues. V shed 6 bases, J shed 15 bases, and the junction held 17 bases outside the gene matches. The CDR3 region has the DNA TGTGCCAGCAGCTACGGACAGGCCCAGTCCAATCGGTTCTTC. This translates into CASSYGQAQSNRFF.

The V call is TRBV13, the J call TRBJ2-1; the D is unclear. Between the trimmed V and J ends, which lost 2 bases and 1 base, there was a span of 15 bases. The germline V gene has CDR1 PRHDT and CDR2 FYEKMQ (reference sequence). CDR3 length: 17 amino acids. CDR3 in amino acids: CASSLMAVAESYNEQFF. CDR3 sequence (DNA): TGTGCCAGCAGCTTAATGGCTGTTGCCGAATCCTACAATGAGCAGTTCTTC.

This clonotype was seen a few times. At one end the junction does not follow the germline gene, possibly because of a read error. This rearrangement joins TRBV12-5 to TRBJ2-3; D gene uncertain. CDR3 length equals 12 residues. The germline V gene encodes CDR1 LGHNT and CDR2 FRNRAP. The CDR3 sequence is CASGLETDTQYF. The CDR3 DNA reads as TGTGCTAGTGGCTTGGAGACAGATACGCAGTATTTT.

V and J are TRBV4-2 and TRBJ2-5, with D maybe TRBD1 (6 bases). This CDR3 spans 14 amino acids. The germline V gene has CDR1 LGHNA and CDR2 YNFKEQ. V was cut by 4 bases and J by 3 bases, with 12 bases left in between. CDR3 residues: CASSPGTLKETQYF. The CDR3 DNA reads TGTGCCAGCAGCCCTGGGACACTCAAAGAGACCCAGTACTTC.

This clonotype was counted a few times. This sequence joins TRBV4-1 and TRBJ1-1; D unclear. The V end lost 3 bases, the J end lost 2 bases, and 10 bases lay between the germline ends. The CDR3 has 14 residues. Germline CDR1 is MGHRA and CDR2 is YSYEKL. The CDR3 DNA sequence: TGCGCCAGCAGCCACTTAGGCGGTAACACTGAAGCTTTCTTT. It specifies CASSHLGGNTEAFF.

This chain connects TRBV4-1 to TRBJ2-3; 8 nucleotides agree with TRBD2. The CDR3 sequence is 15 residues long. The ends lost 0 bases at V and 5 bases at J; junction bases unmatched: 4. The germline V gene encodes CDR1 MGHRA and CDR2 YSYEKL. CDR3 residues: CASSQETSVKDTQYF. The CDR3 coding sequence is TGCGCCAGCAGCCAAGAGACTAGCGTAAAAGATACGCAGTATTTT.

The count of this clonotype is one. The chain combines TRBV20-1 with TRBJ2-5, with D perhaps TRBD1 or TRBD2 (6 bases each). V was pared by 4 bases and J by 2 bases, with 14 bases between. Germline lookup yields CDR1 DFQATT and CDR2 SNEGSKA (reference sequence). CDR3 length equals 14 residues. The chain's CDR3 is CSANLQGRQETQYF. In DNA form, the CDR3 reads TGCAGTGCTAACCTGCAGGGGAGGCAAGAGACCCAGTACTTC.

This clonotype has a handful of counts. A read error may account for a junction end that differs from germline. This rearrangement joins TRBV6-6 to TRBJ2-3; 10 positions match TRBD2. CDR1 and CDR2 (germline): MNHNY, SVGAGI (reference sequence). CDR3 size: 13 residues. As DNA, the CDR3 is TGTGCCAGCAGTTTCACCCTAGCGGGAGAGTTACATTTT. Translation: CASSFTLAGELHF.

The chain employs TRBV6-2 or TRBV6-3 and TRBJ2-7; possibly TRBD2 for D (6 bases). The germline V gene has CDR1 MNHEY and CDR2 SVGEGT. The CDR3 is made up of 17 amino acids. The V and J ends lost 2 bases and 0 bases respectively, with 17 bases between them. The CDR3: CASSYISGGLLSYEQYF. In DNA, the CDR3 is TGTGCCAGCAGTTACATTTCAGGAGGGCTGCTCTCCTACGAGCAGTACTTC.

In its sample, this clonotype was seen many times. J is TRBJ2-1 and V is TRBV10-2; D could derive from TRBD1 or TRBD2 (5 bases each). Germline V gene lookup returns CDR1 WSHSY and CDR2 SAAADI. Trimming removed 3 bases at V and 8 bases at J, with 17 bases between. The CDR3 extends over 15 amino acids. Written as DNA, the CDR3 is TGCGCCAGCAGTGACGACCTGGGACCACTCTATGAGCAGTTCTTC. Amino acid sequence: CASSDDLGPLYEQFF.

This clonotype was observed at least ten times. The chain uses TRBV20-1 and TRBJ2-1; D is ambiguous. The germline V gene has CDR1 DFQATT and CDR2 SNEGSKA (reference sequence). V was trimmed by 4 bases and J by 2 bases, leaving 15 bases between them. This CDR3 spans 15 amino acids. The DNA for the CDR3 is TGCAGTGCTACAAAAGCCTGGATTACCTACAATGAGCAGTTCTTC. Translated: CSATKAWITYNEQFF.